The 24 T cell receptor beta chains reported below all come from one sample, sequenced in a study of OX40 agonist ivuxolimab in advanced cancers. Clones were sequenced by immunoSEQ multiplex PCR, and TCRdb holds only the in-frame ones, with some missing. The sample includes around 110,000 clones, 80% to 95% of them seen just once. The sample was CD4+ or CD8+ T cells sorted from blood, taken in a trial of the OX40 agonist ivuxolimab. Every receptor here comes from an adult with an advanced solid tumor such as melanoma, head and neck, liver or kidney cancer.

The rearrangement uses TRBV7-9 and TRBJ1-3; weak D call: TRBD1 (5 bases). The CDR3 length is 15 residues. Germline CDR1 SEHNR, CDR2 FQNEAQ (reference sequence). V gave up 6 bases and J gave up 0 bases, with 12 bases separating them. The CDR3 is CASSRAGSSGNTIYF. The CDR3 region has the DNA TGTGCCAGCAGTAGAGCAGGGAGCTCTGGAAACACCATATATTTT.

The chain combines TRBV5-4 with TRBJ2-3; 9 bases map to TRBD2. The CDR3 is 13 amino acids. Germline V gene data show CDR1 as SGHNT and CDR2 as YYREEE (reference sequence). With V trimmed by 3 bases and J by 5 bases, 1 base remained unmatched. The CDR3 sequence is CASSSTSGDTQYF. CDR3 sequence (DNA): TGTGCCAGCAGCTCGACTAGCGGAGATACGCAGTATTTT.

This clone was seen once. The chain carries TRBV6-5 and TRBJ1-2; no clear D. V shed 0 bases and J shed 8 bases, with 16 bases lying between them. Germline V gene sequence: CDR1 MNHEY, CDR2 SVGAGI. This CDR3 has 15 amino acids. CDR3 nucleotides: TGTGCCAGCAGTTACTCACCCGGCGGCCACGAGGGCTACACCTTC. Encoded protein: CASSYSPGGHEGYTF.

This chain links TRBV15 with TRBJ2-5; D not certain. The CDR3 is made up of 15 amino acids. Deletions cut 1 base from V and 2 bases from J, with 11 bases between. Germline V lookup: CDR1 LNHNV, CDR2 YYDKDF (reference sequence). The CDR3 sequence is CATSRAGVEQETQYF. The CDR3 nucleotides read TGTGCCACCAGCAGAGCCGGTGTAGAGCAAGAGACCCAGTACTTC.

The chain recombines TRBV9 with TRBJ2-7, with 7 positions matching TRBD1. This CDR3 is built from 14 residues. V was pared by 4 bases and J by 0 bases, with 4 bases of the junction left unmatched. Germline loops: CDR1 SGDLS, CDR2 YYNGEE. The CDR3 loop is CASSPTGTSYEQYF. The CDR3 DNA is TGTGCCAGCAGCCCGACAGGGACCTCCTACGAGCAGTACTTC.

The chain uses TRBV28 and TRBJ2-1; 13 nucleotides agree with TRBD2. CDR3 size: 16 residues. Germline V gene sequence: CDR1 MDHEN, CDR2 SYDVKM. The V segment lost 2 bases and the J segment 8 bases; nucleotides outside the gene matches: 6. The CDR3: CASSLLGTSGTYEQFF. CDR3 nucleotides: TGTGCCAGCAGTTTACTCGGGACTAGCGGGACCTATGAGCAGTTCTTC.

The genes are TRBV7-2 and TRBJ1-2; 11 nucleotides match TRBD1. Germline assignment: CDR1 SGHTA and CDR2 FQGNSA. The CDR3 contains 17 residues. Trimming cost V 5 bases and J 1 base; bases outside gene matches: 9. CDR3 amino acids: CASSTYTGTGGNYGYTF. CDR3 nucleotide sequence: TGTGCCAGCAGCACATACACCGGGACAGGGGGTAACTATGGCTACACCTTC.

The CDR3 region is CASSHKGGTGQFF. The CDR3 region has the DNA TGTGCCAGCAGTCATAAGGGTGGGACAGGGCAGTTCTTC. J is TRBJ2-1 and V is TRBV13, with 8 bases lining up with TRBD1. This CDR3 is 13 amino acids long. CDR1 is PRHDT, CDR2 FYEKMQ, per germline (reference sequence). V shed 6 bases, J shed 12 bases, and the junction held 10 bases outside the gene matches.

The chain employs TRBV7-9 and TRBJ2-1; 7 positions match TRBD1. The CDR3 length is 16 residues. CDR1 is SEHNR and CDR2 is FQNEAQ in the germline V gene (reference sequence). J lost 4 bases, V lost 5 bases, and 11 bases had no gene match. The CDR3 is CASSPPGQSLYNEQFF. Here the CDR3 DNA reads TGTGCCAGCAGCCCCCCGGGACAGAGCTTATACAATGAGCAGTTCTTC.

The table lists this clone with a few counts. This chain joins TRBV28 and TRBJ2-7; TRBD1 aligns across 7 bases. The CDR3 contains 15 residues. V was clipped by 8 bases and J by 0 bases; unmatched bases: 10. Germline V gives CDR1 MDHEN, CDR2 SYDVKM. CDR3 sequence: CASGPGQRYSYEQYF. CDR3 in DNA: TGTGCCAGCGGACCGGGACAGCGCTACTCCTACGAGCAGTACTTC.

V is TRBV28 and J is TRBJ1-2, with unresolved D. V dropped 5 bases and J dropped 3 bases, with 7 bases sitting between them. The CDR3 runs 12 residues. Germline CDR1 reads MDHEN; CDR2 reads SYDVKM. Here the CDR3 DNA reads TGTGCCAGCAGTGCAGTCGACTATGGCTACACCTTC. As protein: CASSAVDYGYTF.

In nucleotides, the CDR3 is TGTGCCAGCAGTTACTCGCGAGGGCTCGAGCAGTACTTC. As protein: CASSYSRGLEQYF. The chain combines TRBV6-5 with TRBJ2-7; TRBD2 might be the D (5 bases). CDR3 size: 13 residues. Germline-derived CDR1 and CDR2 are MNHEY and SVGAGI. The V end was cut by 0 bases, the J end by 6 bases, with 9 bases between.

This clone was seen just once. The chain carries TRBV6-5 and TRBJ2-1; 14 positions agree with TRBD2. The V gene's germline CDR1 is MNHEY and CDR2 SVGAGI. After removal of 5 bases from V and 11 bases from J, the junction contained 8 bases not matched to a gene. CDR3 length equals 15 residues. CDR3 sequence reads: CASSPVGTSGSKQFF. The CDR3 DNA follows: TGTGCCAGCAGTCCCGTTGGGACTAGCGGGAGCAAGCAGTTCTTC.

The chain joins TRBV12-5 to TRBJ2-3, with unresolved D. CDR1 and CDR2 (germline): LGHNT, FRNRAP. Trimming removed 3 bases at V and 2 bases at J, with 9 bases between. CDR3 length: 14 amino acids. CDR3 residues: CASGFAPNTDTQYF. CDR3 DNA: TGTGCTAGTGGTTTCGCGCCTAACACAGATACGCAGTATTTT.

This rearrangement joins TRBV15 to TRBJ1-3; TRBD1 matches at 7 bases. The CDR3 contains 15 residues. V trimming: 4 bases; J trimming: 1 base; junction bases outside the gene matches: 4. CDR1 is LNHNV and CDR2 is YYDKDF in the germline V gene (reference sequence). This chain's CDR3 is CATSNDRVSGNTIYF. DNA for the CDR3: TGTGCCACCAGCAATGACAGGGTTTCTGGAAACACCATATATTTT.

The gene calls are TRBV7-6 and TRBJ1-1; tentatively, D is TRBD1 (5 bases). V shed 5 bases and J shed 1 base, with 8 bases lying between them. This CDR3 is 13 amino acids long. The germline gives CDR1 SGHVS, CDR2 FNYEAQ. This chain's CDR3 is CASSPQGNTEAFF. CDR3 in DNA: TGTGCCAGCAGCCCTCAGGGGAACACTGAAGCTTTCTTT.

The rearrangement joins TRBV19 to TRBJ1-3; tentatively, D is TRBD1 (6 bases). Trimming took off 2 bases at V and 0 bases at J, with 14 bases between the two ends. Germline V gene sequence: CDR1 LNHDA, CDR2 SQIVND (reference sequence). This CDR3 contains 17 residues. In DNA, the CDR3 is TGTGCCAGTAGTATAAACGGACAGAGACACTCTGGAAACACCATATATTTT. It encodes CASSINGQRHSGNTIYF.

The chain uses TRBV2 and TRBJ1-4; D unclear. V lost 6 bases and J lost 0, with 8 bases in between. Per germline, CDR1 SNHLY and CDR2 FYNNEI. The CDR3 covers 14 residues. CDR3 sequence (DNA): TGTGCCAGCAGCCCGCGCCCAACTAATGAAAAACTGTTTTTT. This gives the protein CASSPRPTNEKLFF.

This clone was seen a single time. For the CDR3, the DNA is TGTGCCAGCAGCTCGGGACAGGGATACGGCTACACCTTC. The encoded protein is CASSSGQGYGYTF. This chain joins TRBV7-2 and TRBJ1-2, with 9 nucleotides matching TRBD1. Germline CDR1 SGHTA, CDR2 FQGNSA. The CDR3 runs 13 residues. V shed 4 bases, J shed 8 bases, and the junction held 5 bases outside the gene matches.

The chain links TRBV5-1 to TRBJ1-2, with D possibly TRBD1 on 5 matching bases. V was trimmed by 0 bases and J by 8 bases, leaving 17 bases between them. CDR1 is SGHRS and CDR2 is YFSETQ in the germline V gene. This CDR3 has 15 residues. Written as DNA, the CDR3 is TGCGCCAGCAGCTTGGAGGGGTCAACGATTCAAGGCTACACCTTC. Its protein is CASSLEGSTIQGYTF.

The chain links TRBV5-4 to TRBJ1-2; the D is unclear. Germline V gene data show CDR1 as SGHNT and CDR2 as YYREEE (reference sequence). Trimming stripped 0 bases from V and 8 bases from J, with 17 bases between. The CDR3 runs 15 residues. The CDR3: CASSLETGEAGGYTF. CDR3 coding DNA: TGTGCCAGCAGCTTGGAAACCGGGGAAGCGGGGGGCTACACCTTC.

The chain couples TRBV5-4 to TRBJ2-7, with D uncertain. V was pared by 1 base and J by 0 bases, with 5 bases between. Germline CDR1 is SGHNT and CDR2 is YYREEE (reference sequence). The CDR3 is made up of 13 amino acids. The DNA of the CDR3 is TGTGCCAGCAGCTTGCCAAGCTCCTACGAGCAGTACTTC. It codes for CASSLPSSYEQYF. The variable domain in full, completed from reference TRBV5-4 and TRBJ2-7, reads ETGVTQSPTHLIKTRGQQVTLRCSSQSGHNTVSWYQQALGQGPQFIFQYYREEENGRGNFPPRFSGLQFPNYSSELNVNALELDDSALYLCASSLPSSYEQYFGPGTRLTVT.

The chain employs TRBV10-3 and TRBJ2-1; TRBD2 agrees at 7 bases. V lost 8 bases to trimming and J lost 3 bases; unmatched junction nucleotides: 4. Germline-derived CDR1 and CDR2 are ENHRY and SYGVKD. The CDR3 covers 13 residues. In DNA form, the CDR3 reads TGTGCCATCGCGGCGGGGGACTACAATGAGCAGTTCTTC. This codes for CAIAAGDYNEQFF.

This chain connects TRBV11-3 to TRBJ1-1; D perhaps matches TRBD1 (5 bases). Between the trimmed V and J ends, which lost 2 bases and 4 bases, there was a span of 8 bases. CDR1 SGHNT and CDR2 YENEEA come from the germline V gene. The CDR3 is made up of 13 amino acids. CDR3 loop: CASSLYGATEAFF. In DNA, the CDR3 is TGTGCCAGCAGCTTATATGGGGCCACTGAAGCTTTCTTT.